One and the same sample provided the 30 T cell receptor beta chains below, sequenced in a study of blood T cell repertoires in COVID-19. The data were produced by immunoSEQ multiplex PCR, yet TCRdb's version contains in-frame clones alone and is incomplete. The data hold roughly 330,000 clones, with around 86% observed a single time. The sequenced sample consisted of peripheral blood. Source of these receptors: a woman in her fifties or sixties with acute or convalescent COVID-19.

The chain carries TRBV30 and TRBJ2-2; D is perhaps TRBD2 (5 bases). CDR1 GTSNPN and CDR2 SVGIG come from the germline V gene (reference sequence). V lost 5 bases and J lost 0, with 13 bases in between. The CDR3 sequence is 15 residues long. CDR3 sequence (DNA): TGTGCCTGGGTGAGGCGGACTTCGAACACCGGGGAGCTGTTTTTT. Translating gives CAWVRRTSNTGELFF.

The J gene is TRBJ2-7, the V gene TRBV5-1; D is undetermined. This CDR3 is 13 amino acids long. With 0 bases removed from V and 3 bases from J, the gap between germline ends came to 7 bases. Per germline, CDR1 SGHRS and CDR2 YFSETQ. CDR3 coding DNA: TGCGCCAGCAGCTTGGATCTCGGCTACGAGCAGTACTTC. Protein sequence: CASSLDLGYEQYF.

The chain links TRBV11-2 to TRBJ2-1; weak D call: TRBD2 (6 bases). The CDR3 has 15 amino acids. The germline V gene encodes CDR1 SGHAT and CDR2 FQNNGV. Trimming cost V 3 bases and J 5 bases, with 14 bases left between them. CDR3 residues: CASSFRLEINNEQFF. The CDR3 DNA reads TGTGCCAGCAGCTTCCGACTAGAAATAAACAATGAGCAGTTCTTC. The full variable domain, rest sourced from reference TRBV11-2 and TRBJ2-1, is EAGVAQSPRYKIIEKRQSVAFWCNPISGHATLYWYQQILGQGPKLLIQFQNNGVVDDSQLPKDRFSAERLKGVDSTLKIQPAKLEDSAVYLCASSFRLEINNEQFFGPGTRLTVL.

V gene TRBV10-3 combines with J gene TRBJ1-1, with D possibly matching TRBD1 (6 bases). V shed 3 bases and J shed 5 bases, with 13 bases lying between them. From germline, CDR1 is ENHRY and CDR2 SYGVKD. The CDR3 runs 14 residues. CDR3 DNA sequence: TGTGCCATCAGTGAAAGGTCAGGGGAAACTGAAGCTTTCTTT. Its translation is CAISERSGETEAFF.

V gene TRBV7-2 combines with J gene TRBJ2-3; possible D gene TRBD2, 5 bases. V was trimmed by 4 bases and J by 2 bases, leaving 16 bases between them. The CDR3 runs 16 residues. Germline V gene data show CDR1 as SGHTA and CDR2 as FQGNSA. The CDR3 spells CASSSGSAGLTDTQYF. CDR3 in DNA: TGTGCCAGCAGCTCAGGATCGGCGGGCCTCACAGATACGCAGTATTTT.

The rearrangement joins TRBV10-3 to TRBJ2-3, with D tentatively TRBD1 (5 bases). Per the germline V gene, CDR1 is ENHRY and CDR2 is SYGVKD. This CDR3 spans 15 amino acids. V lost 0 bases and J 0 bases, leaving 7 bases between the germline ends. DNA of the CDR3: TGTGCCATCAGTGAGTCCGACAGAAGCACAGATACGCAGTATTTT. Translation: CAISESDRSTDTQYF.

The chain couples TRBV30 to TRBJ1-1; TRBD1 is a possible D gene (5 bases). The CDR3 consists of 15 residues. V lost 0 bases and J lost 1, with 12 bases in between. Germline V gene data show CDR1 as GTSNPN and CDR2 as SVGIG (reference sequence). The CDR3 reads CAWSVGGTANTEAFF. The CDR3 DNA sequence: TGTGCCTGGAGTGTAGGCGGGACCGCGAACACTGAAGCTTTCTTT.

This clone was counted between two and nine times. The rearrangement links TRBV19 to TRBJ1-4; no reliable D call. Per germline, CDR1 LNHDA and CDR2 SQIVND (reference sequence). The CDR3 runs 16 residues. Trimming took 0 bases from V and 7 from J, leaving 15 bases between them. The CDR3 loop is CASSIDRRSPSEKLFF. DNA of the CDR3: TGTGCCAGTAGTATAGATCGCCGTAGCCCAAGTGAAAAACTGTTTTTT.

In nucleotides, the CDR3 is TGTGCCAGCAGCTTGGGCGCTAGCGACTACAATGAGCAGTTCTTC. It codes for CASSLGASDYNEQFF. V and J are TRBV5-4 and TRBJ2-1, with a tentative D call TRBD2 (6 bases). The length of the CDR3 is 15 residues. Trimming cost V 0 bases and J 3 bases, with 10 bases left between them. Germline V gene lookup returns CDR1 SGHNT and CDR2 YYREEE (reference sequence).

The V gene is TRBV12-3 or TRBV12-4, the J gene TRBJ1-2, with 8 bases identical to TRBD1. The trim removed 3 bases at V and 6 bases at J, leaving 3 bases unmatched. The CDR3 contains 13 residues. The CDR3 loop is CASSFQGADGYTF. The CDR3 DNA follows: TGTGCCAGCAGTTTTCAGGGGGCCGATGGCTACACCTTC.

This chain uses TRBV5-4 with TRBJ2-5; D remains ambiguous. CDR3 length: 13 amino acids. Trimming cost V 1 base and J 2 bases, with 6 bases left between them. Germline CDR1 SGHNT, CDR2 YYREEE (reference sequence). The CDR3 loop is CASSLQYQETQYF. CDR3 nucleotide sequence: TGTGCCAGCAGCTTGCAGTATCAAGAGACCCAGTACTTC.

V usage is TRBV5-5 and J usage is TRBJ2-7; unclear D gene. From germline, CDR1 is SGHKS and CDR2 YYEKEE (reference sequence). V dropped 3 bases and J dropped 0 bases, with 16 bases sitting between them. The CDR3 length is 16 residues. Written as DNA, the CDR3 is TGTGCCAGCAGCTCGAAGTTAGATTATTCCTCCTACGAGCAGTACTTC. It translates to CASSSKLDYSSYEQYF.

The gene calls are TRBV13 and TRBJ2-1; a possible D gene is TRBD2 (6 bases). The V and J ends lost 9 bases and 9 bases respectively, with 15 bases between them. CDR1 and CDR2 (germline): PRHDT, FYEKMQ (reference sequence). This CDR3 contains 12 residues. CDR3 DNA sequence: TGTGCCAGTCGATGGGGGGTAGGTGAGCAGTTCTTC. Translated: CASRWGVGEQFF.

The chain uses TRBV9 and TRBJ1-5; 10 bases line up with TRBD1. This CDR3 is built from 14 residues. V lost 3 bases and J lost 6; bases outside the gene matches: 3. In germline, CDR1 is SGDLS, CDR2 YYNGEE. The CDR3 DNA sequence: TGTGCCAGCAGCGGGACAGGGGGAGGTCAGCCCCAGCATTTT. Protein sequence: CASSGTGGGQPQHF.

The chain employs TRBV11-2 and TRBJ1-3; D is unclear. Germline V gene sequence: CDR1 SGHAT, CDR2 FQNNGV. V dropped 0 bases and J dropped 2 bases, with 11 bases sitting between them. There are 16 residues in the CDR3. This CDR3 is CASSLEVRGPGNTIYF. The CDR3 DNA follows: TGTGCCAGCAGCTTAGAAGTTCGTGGGCCTGGAAACACCATATATTTT.

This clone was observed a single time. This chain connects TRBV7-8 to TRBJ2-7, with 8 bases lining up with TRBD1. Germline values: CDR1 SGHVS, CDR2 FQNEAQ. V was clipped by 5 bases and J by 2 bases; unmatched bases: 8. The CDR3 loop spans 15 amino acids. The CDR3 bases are TGTGCCAGCAGCCGAGAGGGACAGGCCCCCTACGAGCAGTACTTC. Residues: CASSREGQAPYEQYF.

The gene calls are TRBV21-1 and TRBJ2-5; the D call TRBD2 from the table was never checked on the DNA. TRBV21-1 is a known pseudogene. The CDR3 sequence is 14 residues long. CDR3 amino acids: CASSNGEGEGTQYF. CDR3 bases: TGTGCCAGCAGCAATGGGGAGGGGGAAGGGACCCAGTACTTC.

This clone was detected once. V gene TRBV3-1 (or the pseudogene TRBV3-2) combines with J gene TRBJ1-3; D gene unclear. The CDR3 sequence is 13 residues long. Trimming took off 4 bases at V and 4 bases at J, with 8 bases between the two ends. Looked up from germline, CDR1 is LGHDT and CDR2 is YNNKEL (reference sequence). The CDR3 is CASSPSSGNTIYF. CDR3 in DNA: TGTGCCAGCAGCCCATCATCCGGAAACACCATATATTTT.

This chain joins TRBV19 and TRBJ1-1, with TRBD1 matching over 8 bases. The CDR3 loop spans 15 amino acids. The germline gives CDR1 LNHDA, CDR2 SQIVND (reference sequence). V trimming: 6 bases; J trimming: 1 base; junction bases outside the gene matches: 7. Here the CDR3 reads CASSRQGKGNTEAFF. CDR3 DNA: TGTGCCAGTAGCCGACAGGGGAAAGGGAACACTGAAGCTTTCTTT.

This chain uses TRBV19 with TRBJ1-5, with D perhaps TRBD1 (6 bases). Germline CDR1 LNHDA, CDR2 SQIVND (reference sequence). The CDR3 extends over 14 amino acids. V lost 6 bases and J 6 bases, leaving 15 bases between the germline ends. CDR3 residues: CASSPRQAFQPQHF. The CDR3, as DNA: TGTGCCAGTAGCCCCAGACAGGCTTTTCAGCCCCAGCATTTT. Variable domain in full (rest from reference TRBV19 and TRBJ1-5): DGGITQSPKYLFRKEGQNVTLSCEQNLNHDAMYWYRQDPGQGLRLIYYSQIVNDFQKGDIAEGYSVSREKKESFPLTVTSAQKNPTAFYLCASSPRQAFQPQHFGDGTRLSIL.

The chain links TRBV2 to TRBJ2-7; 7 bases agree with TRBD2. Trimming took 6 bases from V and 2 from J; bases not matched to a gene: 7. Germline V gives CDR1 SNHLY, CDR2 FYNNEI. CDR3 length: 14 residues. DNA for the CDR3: TGTGCCAGCAGAGCCCCTAGCGGTACCTACGAGCAGTACTTC. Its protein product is CASRAPSGTYEQYF.

CDR3 sequence (DNA): TGTGCCAGTAGTGTTGCGGGAGGGCGAAATGAGCAGTTCTTC. It specifies CASSVAGGRNEQFF. The chain couples TRBV19 to TRBJ2-1; the match to TRBD2 covers 9 bases. Per germline, CDR1 LNHDA and CDR2 SQIVND (reference sequence). V gave up 5 bases and J gave up 7 bases; unmatched junction bases: 6. The CDR3 is 14 amino acids.

This chain's CDR3 is CSVVGILGQGVAYNEQFF. In DNA, the CDR3 is TGCAGCGTTGTGGGGATCCTCGGACAGGGGGTAGCCTACAATGAGCAGTTCTTC. This chain links TRBV29-1 with TRBJ2-1, with 10 bases fitting TRBD1. Trimming removed 4 bases from V and 2 bases from J; junction bases left unmatched: 14. The CDR3 loop spans 18 amino acids. Germline V gene lookup returns CDR1 SQVTM and CDR2 ANQGSEA.

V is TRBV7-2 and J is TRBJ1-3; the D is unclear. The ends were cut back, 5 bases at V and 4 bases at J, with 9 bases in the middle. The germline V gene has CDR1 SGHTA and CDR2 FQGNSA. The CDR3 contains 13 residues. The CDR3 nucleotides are TGTGCCAGCAGCCCGTCCAGGGGAAACACCATATATTTT. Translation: CASSPSRGNTIYF.

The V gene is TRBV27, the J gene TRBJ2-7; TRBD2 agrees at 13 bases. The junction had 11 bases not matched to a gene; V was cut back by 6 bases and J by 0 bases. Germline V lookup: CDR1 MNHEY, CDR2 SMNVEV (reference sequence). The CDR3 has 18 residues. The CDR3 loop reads CASRKRTSGSGASYEQYF. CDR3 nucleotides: TGTGCCAGCAGAAAGCGGACTAGCGGGAGCGGAGCCTCCTACGAGCAGTACTTC.

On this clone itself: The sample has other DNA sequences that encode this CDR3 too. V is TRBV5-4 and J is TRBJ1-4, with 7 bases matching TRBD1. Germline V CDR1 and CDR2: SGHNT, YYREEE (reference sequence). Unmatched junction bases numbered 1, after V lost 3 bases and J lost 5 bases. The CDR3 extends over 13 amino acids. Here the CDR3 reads CASSSGQNEKLFF. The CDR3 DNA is TGTGCCAGCAGCTCGGGACAGAATGAAAAACTGTTTTTT.

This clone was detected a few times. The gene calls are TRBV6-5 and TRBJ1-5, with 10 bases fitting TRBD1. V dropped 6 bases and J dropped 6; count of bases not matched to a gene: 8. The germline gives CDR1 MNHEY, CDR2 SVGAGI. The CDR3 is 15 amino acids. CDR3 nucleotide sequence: TGTGCCAGCAGACCGACAGGGGGCGTATTTCAGCCCCAGCATTTT. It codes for CASRPTGGVFQPQHF.

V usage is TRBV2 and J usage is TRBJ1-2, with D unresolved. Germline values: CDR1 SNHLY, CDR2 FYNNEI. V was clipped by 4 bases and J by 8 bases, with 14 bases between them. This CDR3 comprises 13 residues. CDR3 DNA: TGTGCCAGCAGTGCTGATGGCCGCTGGGGCTACACCTTC. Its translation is CASSADGRWGYTF.

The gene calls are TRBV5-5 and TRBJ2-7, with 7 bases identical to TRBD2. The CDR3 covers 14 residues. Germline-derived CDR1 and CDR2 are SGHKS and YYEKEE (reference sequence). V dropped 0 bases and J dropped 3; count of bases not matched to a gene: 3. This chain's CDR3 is CASSLVAGGYEQYF. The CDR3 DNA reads TGTGCCAGCAGCTTGGTAGCGGGCGGCTACGAGCAGTACTTC.

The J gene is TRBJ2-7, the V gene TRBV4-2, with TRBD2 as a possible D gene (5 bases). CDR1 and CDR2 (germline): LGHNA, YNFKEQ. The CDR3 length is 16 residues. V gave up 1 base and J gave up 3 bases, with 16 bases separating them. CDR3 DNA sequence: TGTGCCAGCAGCCAAGTGGTCGGACTCGGCGGCTACGAGCAGTACTTC. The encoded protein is CASSQVVGLGGYEQYF.